This is a list of T cell receptor beta chains from one sample in a study of T cell responses to AZD1222 COVID-19 vaccine. The table came from immunoSEQ multiplex PCR; TCRdb's copy has only in-frame clones and leaves some out. The sample records approximately 140,000 clones, about 93% being singletons. This specimen consisted of peripheral blood, obtained 28 days after the second AZD1222 dose. All receptors derive from an adult who received the AZD1222 COVID-19 vaccine. Both conserved end residues are part of each CDR3. A D gene is named only where the DNA matches it firmly. A row's size may be missing; if present it is once, few, many or a size class.

V	J	D	size	CDR3	DNA
TRBV9	TRBJ2-1	TRBD2	once	CASSSPGGRSYNEQFF	TGTGCCAGCAGCTCCCCCGGGGGGAGGTCCTACAATGAGCAGTTCTTC
TRBV5-1	TRBJ2-5	-	-	CASSLVAETQYF	TGCGCCAGCAGCTTGGTAGCAGAGACCCAGTACTTC
TRBV6-5	TRBJ1-2	TRBD1	once	CASSFTTGQDCTF	TGTGCCAGCAGTTTCACGACAGGGCAGGATTGCACCTTC
TRBV21-1	TRBJ2-4	-	-	CASSKERATELAKNIQYF	TGTGCCAGCAGCAAAGAAAGGGCGACAGAGCTAGCCAAAAACATTCAGTACTTC
TRBV10-3	TRBJ1-1	TRBD1	-	CAISESNRGTVNTEAFF	TGTGCCATCAGTGAGTCGAATCGGGGGACAGTGAACACTGAAGCTTTCTTT
TRBV4-2	TRBJ2-1	TRBD2	-	CASSQDRGDSEQFF	TGTGCCAGCAGCCAAGATCGGGGGGATAGTGAGCAGTTCTTC
TRBV30	TRBJ1-1	TRBD1	-	CAWSLRDRETEAFF	TGTGCCTGGAGTCTCCGGGACAGGGAGACTGAAGCTTTCTTT
TRBV2	TRBJ1-1	-	-	CASSADRGWNTEAFF	TGTGCCAGCAGTGCGGACAGAGGGTGGAACACTGAAGCTTTCTTT
TRBV27	TRBJ2-1	TRBD2	-	CASSFGGDEQFF	TGTGCCAGCAGTTTCGGGGGGGATGAGCAGTTCTTC
TRBV15	TRBJ2-2	-	-	CATSRVGLAPNTGELFF	TGTGCCACCAGCAGAGTGGGTTTAGCTCCGAACACCGGGGAGCTGTTTTTT
TRBV28	TRBJ2-3	-	-	CASSLLGSGFPDTQYF	TGTGCCAGCAGTTTGCTCGGGAGTGGTTTTCCAGATACGCAGTATTTT
TRBV15	TRBJ1-5	TRBD1	-	CATSTGGQGGQPQHF	TGTGCCACCAGCACCGGTGGACAGGGGGGACAGCCCCAGCATTTT
TRBV15	TRBJ2-1	-	-	CATRSGTGVHNEQFF	TGTGCCACCAGATCGGGCACGGGAGTCCACAATGAGCAGTTCTTC
TRBV6-1	TRBJ1-2	-	-	CASSESVGRGAYGYTF	TGTGCCAGCAGTGAATCGGTAGGCAGGGGCGCCTATGGCTACACCTTC
TRBV11-2	TRBJ1-4	-	-	CASSLSRLATNEKLFF	TGTGCCAGCAGCTTAAGCAGACTTGCAACTAATGAAAAACTGTTTTTT
TRBV11-2	TRBJ1-1	-	-	CASSFPAMNTEAFF	TGTGCCAGCAGCTTTCCGGCGATGAACACTGAAGCTTTCTTT
TRBV27	TRBJ2-1	TRBD1	-	CASSSLSSTGDEQFF	TGTGCCAGCAGTTCTCTCTCCTCGACAGGGGATGAGCAGTTCTTC
TRBV5-8	TRBJ2-7	-	-	CASSQFWTATITYEQYF	TGTGCCAGCAGCCAATTCTGGACAGCGACGATTACCTACGAGCAGTACTTC
TRBV19	TRBJ1-1	TRBD1	-	CASSRSGTANTEAFF	TGTGCCAGTAGTAGATCCGGGACAGCTAACACTGAAGCTTTCTTT
TRBV9	TRBJ2-1	-	-	CASSANRVDNEQFF	TGTGCCAGCAGCGCCAACAGGGTGGACAATGAGCAGTTCTTC
TRBV30	TRBJ1-1	TRBD1	medium-sized	CASQAGTGNTEAFF	TGTGCCTCCCAGGCCGGGACAGGCAACACTGAAGCTTTCTTT
TRBV6-2/TRBV6-3	TRBJ2-7	-	-	CASSLGQLYEQYF	TGTGCCAGCAGTTTAGGACAGCTATACGAGCAGTACTTC